Listed here are 2 T cell receptor beta chains from one sample, sequenced in a study of blood T cell repertoires in COVID-19. Clones were read by immunoSEQ multiplex PCR, and TCRdb kept only the in-frame ones, dropping some. The sample yields 200,000 to 250,000 clones, about 83% seen once. The sequenced sample consisted of peripheral blood. The source is a man older than 75 with acute or convalescent COVID-19.

Concerning this clone: A much larger clone sits a single nucleotide away, making a read error possible. The same CDR3 also results from other DNA sequences found in this sample. The rearrangement links TRBV5-4 to TRBJ1-6; TRBD1 aligns across 9 bases. The CDR3 has 14 residues. Germline V gene data show CDR1 as SGHNT and CDR2 as YYREEE (reference sequence). J was trimmed by 9 bases and V by 4 bases; bases with no gene match: 5. CDR3 sequence: CASSRTGEGSPLHF. CDR3 DNA: TGTGCCAGCAGCCGGACAGGGGAAGGTTCACCCCTCCACTTT.

This clone has just one count. The rearrangement uses TRBV6-5 and TRBJ2-3; TRBD2 matches at 7 bases. The germline V gene has CDR1 MNHEY and CDR2 SVGAGI. The CDR3 has 15 residues. With 6 bases clipped from V and 3 bases from J, the junction kept 9 bases outside the gene matches. The CDR3 is CASSLLSGITDTQYF. DNA for the CDR3: TGTGCCAGCAGCCTATTAAGCGGGATAACAGATACGCAGTATTTT.